Listed here are 7 T cell receptor beta chains from one sample, sequenced in a study of early T cells in non-severe SARS-CoV-2 infection. Using its own MiXCR run on the 5' RACE reads, TCRdb lists one record per CDR3 protein. The profile shows around 63,000 distinct CDR3 sequences, over 4.5% of them singletons. Sequencing used whole blood, obtained at baseline. These receptors were obtained from an adult who was a healthcare worker with PCR-confirmed SARS-CoV-2 infection or an uninfected control (not recorded which).

The sample holds a few counts of this clonotype. The CDR3 DNA reads as TGCAGTGCTAACAGGGGCGGCACAGATACGCAGTATTTT. This codes for CSANRGGTDTQYF. V is TRBV20-1 and J is TRBJ2-3; 7 bases agree with TRBD1. Germline V CDR1 and CDR2: DFQATT, SNEGSKA (reference sequence). Trimming at V came to 4 bases and at J to 1 base, leaving 2 bases not matched to a gene. The CDR3 spans 13 residues.

This clonotype showed up many times. The gene calls are TRBV11-2 and TRBJ2-1, with TRBD2 matching 8 bases. Germline trimming cut 6 bases from V and 3 bases from J; bases unmatched to any gene: 7. The V gene's germline CDR1 is SGHAT and CDR2 FQNNGV. The CDR3 spans 15 residues. CDR3 protein: CASSAGLDFYNEQFF. DNA of the CDR3: TGTGCCAGCAGTGCGGGACTAGATTTCTACAATGAGCAGTTCTTC.

The chain recombines TRBV6-1 with TRBJ2-2, with unresolved D. V was shortened by 6 bases and J by 3 bases, with 8 bases between the two germline ends. The CDR3 covers 13 residues. The V gene's germline CDR1 is MNHNS and CDR2 SASEGT. As DNA, the CDR3 is TGTGCCAGCAGCCCAACAGACACCGGGGAGCTGTTTTTT. As protein: CASSPTDTGELFF.

Ten or more counts support this clonotype. The chain is built from TRBV27 and TRBJ1-1; a weak D match, TRBD1 (6 bases). V lost 5 bases, J lost 1 base, and 23 bases lay in between. This CDR3 has 18 amino acids. Germline CDR1 MNHEY, CDR2 SMNVEV (reference sequence). The CDR3 DNA follows: TGTGCCAGCAGTCCAAAACCGACAGGTCGAGGTCCGAACACTGAAGCTTTCTTT. Protein: CASSPKPTGRGPNTEAFF.

V is TRBV27 and J is TRBJ1-5; D gene unclear. Trimming took 3 bases from V and 6 from J, leaving 9 bases between them. The CDR3 is 13 amino acids. Germline V gene sequence: CDR1 MNHEY, CDR2 SMNVEV (reference sequence). The CDR3 sequence is CASSLEGTQPQHF. CDR3 in DNA: TGTGCCAGCAGTTTGGAGGGAACTCAGCCCCAGCATTTT.

This clonotype was seen ten or more times. The chain combines TRBV5-4 with TRBJ2-7, with TRBD1 matching 8 bases. This CDR3 comprises 16 residues. The germline V gene encodes CDR1 SGHNT and CDR2 YYREEE (reference sequence). The junction had 5 bases not matched to a gene; V was cut back by 0 bases and J by 0 bases. Here the CDR3 reads CASSLAFGTGSYEQYF. DNA for the CDR3: TGTGCCAGCAGCTTGGCCTTTGGGACAGGCTCCTACGAGCAGTACTTC.

The CDR3: CASSYLDHLGTGELFF. The CDR3 bases are TGTGCCAGCAGTTACCTAGACCACCTAGGGACCGGGGAGCTGTTTTTT. V usage is TRBV6-6 and J usage is TRBJ2-2; no clear D. The CDR3 is made up of 16 amino acids. The V end lost 2 bases, the J end lost 5 bases, and 15 bases lay between the germline ends. CDR1 MNHNY and CDR2 SVGAGI come from the germline V gene (reference sequence).